This T cell receptor (beta chain) originates from a study of blood T cells in healthy people across ages. The CDR3 sequence is 15 residues long. Germline values: CDR1 SGDLS, CDR2 YYNGEE. V lost 0 bases to trimming and J lost 7 bases; unmatched junction nucleotides: 6. Each sample had at least 6.5 million PBMCs isolated. With a J-beta primer mix and a sample-barcoded 5' primer, a second PCR ran about 7 to 12 cycles. Each cDNA molecule was tagged by a template-switch adaptor with 12 random nucleotides. TCRdb itself ran the 5' RACE reads through MiXCR, one entry per CDR3 protein. The sample lists about 640,000 distinct CDR3 sequences; approximately 40% were seen once. Study observations and caveats: Because sorting was not performed, PBMCs prevented conclusive naive versus antigen-experienced comparison. It was found that TCR beta diversity correlated strongly with the percentage of naive T cells.

This clonotype was detected once. The target antigen is unknown. The genes are TRBV9 and TRBJ2-7, with 11 bases identical to TRBD2. This receptor was taken from a man at least 80 years old in good health. Sequenced sample: blood. CDR3 nucleotides: TGTGCCAGCAGCGTAGTGGCTAGCGGGAGGCATGAGCAGTACTTC. As protein: CASSVVASGRHEQYF.